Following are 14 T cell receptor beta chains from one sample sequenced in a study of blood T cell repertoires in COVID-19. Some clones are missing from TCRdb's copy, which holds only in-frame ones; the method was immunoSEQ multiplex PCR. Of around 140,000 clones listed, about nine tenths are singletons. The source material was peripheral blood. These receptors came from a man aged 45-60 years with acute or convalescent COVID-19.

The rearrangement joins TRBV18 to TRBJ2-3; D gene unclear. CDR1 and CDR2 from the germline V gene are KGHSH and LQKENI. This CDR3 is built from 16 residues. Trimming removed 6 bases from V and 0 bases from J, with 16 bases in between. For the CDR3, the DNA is TGTGCCAGCTCTCCCCGGTCAGGCCCTAGCACAGATACGCAGTATTTT. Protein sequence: CASSPRSGPSTDTQYF.

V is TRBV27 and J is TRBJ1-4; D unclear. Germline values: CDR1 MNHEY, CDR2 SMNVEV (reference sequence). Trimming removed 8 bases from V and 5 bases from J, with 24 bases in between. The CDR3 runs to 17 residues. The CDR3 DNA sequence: TGTGCCAGCTCACCTCAGGCGCTCCAACCAATAAATGAAAAACTGTTTTTT. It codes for CASSPQALQPINEKLFF.

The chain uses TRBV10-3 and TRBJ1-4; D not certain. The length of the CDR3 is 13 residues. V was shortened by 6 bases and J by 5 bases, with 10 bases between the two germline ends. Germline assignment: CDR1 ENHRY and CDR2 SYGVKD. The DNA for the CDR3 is TGTGCCATCAGGAGACAAGAAAATGAAAAACTGTTTTTT. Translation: CAIRRQENEKLFF.

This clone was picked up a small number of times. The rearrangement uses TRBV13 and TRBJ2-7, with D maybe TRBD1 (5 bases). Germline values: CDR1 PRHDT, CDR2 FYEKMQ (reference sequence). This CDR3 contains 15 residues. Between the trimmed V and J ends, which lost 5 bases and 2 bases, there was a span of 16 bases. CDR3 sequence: CASSTSFREPYEQYF. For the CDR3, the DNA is TGTGCCAGCAGCACCTCCTTCAGGGAACCCTACGAGCAGTACTTC.

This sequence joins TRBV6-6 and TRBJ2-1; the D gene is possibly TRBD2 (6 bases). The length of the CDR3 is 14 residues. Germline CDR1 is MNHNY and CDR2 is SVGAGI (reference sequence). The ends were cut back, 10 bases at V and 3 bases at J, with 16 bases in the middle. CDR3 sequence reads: CATLRGSSYNEQFF. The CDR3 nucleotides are TGTGCCACCCTTCGGGGGAGTAGCTACAATGAGCAGTTCTTC.

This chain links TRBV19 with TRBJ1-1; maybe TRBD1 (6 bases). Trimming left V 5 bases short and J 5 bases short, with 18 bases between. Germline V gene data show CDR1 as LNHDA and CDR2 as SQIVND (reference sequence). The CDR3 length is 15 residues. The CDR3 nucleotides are TGTGCCAGTAGTCGGTGGGGGGGCGCCGAAACTGAAGCTTTCTTT. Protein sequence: CASSRWGGAETEAFF.

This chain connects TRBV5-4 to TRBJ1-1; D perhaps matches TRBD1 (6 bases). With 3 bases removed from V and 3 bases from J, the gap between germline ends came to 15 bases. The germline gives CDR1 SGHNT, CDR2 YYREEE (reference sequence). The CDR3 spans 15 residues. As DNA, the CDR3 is TGTGCCAGCAGCTCCTATAAGGGGGACGACACTGAAGCTTTCTTT. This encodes CASSSYKGDDTEAFF.

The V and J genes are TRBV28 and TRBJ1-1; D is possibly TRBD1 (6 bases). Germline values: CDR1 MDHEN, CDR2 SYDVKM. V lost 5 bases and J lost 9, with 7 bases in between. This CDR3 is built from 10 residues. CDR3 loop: CASSDRQAFF. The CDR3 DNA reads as TGTGCCAGCAGTGACAGGCAAGCTTTCTTT.

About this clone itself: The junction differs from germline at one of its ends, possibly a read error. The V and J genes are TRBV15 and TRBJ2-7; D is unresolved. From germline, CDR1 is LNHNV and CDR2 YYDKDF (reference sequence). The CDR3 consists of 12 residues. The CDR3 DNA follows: TGTGCCACCAGCAGAGATCCACCAGTCCTTCAATTC. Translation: CATSRDPPVLQF.

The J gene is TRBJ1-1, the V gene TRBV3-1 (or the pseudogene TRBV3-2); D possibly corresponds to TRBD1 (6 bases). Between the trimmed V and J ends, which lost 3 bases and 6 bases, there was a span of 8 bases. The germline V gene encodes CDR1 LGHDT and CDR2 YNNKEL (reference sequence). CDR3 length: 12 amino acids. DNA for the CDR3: TGTGCCAGCAGCCATAACAGGGCTGAAGCTTTCTTT. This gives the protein CASSHNRAEAFF.

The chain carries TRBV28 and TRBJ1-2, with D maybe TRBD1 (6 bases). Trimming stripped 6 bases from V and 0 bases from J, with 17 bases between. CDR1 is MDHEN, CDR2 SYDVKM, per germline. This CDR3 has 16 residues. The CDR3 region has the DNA TGTGCCAGCAGCGTTGCCGGGACAAGTTCTAACTATGGCTACACCTTC. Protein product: CASSVAGTSSNYGYTF.

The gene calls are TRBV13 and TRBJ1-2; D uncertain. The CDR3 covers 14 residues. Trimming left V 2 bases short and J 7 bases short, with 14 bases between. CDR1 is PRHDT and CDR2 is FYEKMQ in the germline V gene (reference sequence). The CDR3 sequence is CASSLSPTLRGYTF. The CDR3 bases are TGTGCCAGCAGCTTATCCCCCACACTACGTGGCTACACCTTC.

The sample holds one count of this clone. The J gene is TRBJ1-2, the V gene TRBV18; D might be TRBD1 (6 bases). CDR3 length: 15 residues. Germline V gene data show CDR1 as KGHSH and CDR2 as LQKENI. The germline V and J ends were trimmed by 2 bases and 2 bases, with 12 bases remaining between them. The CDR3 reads CASSPNIGTNYGYTF. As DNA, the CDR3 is TGTGCCAGCTCACCAAACATTGGGACAAACTATGGCTACACCTTC. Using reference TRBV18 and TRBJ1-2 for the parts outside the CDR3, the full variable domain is NAGVMQNPRHLVRRRGQEARLRCSPMKGHSHVYWYRQLPEEGLKFMVYLQKENIIDESGMPKERFSAEFPKEGPSILRIQQVVRGDSAAYFCASSPNIGTNYGYTFGSGTRLTVV.

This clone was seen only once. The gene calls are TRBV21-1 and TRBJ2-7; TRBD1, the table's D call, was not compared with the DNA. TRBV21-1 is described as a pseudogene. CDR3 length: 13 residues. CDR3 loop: CASRWTGGLVWYF. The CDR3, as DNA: TGTGCCAGCAGATGGACAGGGGGTCTGGTGTGGTACTTC.